A selection of T cell receptor beta chains follows, all from one sample in a study of technical replicates of blood from a few donors. This table comes from immunoSEQ multiplex PCR, and its TCRdb copy is limited to in-frame clones, with some not included. Among about 100,000 clones, around 95% were seen once, and the ten largest hold approximately 0.22%. Sequenced input: T cells isolated from PBMCs. The receptors derive from a human donor in good health. The CDR3 runs from the conserved cysteine through the conserved F or W.

TRBJ1-6,TRBV2,CASSARERNSPLHF
TRBJ2-2,TRBV7-3,CASSLNGGRNTGELFF
TRBJ2-4,TRBV5-5,CASSPPSGGAKNIQYF
TRBJ2-7,TRBV6-1,CASTPSLSDEQYF
TRBJ2-1,TRBV30,CAWSVGLAGHSEQFF
TRBJ2-7,TRBV27,CASSWSGSYEQYF
TRBJ2-3,TRBV4-1,CASSQLMAGTGTRDTQYF
TRBJ1-1,TRBV4-1,CASSHPRVGTEAFF
TRBJ2-2,TRBV19,CASSIDAGRWWGETGELFF
TRBJ1-2,TRBV7-9,CASRYTGQADYGYTF
TRBJ2-2,TRBV28,CASSLGNTGELFF